This T cell receptor (beta chain) comes out of a study of CD8 T cells in Susac syndrome. The RNA input was roughly 0.5 to 1 ug, and it was reverse transcribed with random hexamers. MiXCR was run by TCRdb on the immunoSEQ multiplex PCR reads, yielding one entry per CDR3 protein. The data contain some 120,000 distinct CDR3 sequences, 92% of them singletons. V lost 5 bases, J lost 3 bases, and 19 bases lay in between. CDR1 SGHNT and CDR2 YYREEE come from the germline V gene (reference sequence). This CDR3 has 16 residues. Sequencing was carried out using CD4+ T cells from PBMCs. This clonotype was sampled from a human donor in good health. V is TRBV5-4 and J is TRBJ2-3, with D perhaps matching TRBD2 (6 bases). For the CDR3, the DNA is TGTGCCAGCAGTGACGGGAGTTTCGTAAGGACAGATACGCAGTATTTT. This sequence encodes CASSDGSFVRTDTQYF.